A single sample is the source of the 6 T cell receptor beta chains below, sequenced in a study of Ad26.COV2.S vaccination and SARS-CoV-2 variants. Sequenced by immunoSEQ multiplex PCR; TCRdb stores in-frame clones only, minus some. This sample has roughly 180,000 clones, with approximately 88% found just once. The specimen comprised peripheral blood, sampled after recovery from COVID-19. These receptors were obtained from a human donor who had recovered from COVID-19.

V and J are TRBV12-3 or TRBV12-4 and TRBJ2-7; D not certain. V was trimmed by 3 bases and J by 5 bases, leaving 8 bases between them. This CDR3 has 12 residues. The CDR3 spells CASSFFENEQYF. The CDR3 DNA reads TGTGCCAGCAGTTTCTTCGAAAACGAGCAGTACTTC.

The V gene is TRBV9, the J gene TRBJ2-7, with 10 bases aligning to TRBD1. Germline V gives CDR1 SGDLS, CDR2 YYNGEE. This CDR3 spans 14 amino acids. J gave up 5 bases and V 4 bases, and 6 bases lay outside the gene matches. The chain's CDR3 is CASSRDRGGDEQYF. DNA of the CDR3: TGTGCCAGCAGCCGGGACAGGGGAGGGGACGAGCAGTACTTC.

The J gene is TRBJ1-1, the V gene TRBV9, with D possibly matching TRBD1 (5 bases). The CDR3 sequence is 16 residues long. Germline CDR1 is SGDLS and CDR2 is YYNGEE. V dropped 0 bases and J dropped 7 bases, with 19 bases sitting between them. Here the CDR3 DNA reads TGTGCCAGCAGCGTAGCGTCTGGGGGTAGGTCGGGTGAAGCTTTCTTT. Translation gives CASSVASGGRSGEAFF.

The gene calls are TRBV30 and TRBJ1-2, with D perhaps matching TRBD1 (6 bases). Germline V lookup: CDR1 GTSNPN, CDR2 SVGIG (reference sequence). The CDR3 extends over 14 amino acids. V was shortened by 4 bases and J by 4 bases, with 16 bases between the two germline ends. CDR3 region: CAWMGGGLSYGYTF. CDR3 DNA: TGTGCCTGGATGGGAGGGGGTTTAAGCTATGGCTACACCTTC.

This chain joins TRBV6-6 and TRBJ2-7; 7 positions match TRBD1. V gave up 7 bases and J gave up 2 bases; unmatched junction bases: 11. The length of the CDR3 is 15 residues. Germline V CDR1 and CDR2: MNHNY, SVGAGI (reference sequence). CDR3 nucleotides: TGTGCCAGCACCGAGGGGGCTTCTAGAACCTACGAGCAGTACTTC. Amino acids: CASTEGASRTYEQYF.

In nucleotides, the CDR3 is TGCGCCAGCAGCCCCGGGACTAGCATTGGCTACGAGCAGTACTTC. Translating gives CASSPGTSIGYEQYF. This chain connects TRBV5-1 to TRBJ2-7; TRBD2 matches 9 bases. V lost 4 bases to trimming and J lost 3 bases; unmatched junction nucleotides: 8. Germline CDR1 is SGHRS and CDR2 is YFSETQ. The CDR3 contains 15 residues.